These 28 T cell receptor beta chains originate from one sample sequenced in a study of a mutant IDH1 vaccine in newly diagnosed glioma (dated by TCRdb to 2020 to 2022). The time point tag for this specimen amounts to: week 11, during vaccination. Each vaccine dose was 300 ug of a 20-mer mutant IDH1 peptide in Montanide, given subcutaneously with topical imiquimod. These receptors have no identified antigens. Library construction relied on the immunoSEQ multiplex PCR assay. As stored in TCRdb, this immuneACCESS dataset retains in-frame rearrangements with V and J assigned. A fraction of the clones does not appear; measured against another copy, unresolved V genes explain less than half of the discrepancy, and the remainder lacks a known reason. In all, the sample holds 45,000 to 60,000 clones, and 75% to 95% of those were seen once. The ten largest clones take up around 2.2% of the sample. This specimen consisted of PBMCs, obtained from a glioma patient whose treatment included an IDH1 peptide vaccine. These receptors all stem from a man aged 45-60 years with glioma.

The chain couples TRBV27 to TRBJ2-1; 15 bases agree with TRBD2. The ends lost 1 base at V and 8 bases at J; junction bases unmatched: 6. This CDR3 contains 17 residues. The V gene's germline CDR1 is MNHEY and CDR2 SMNVEV (reference sequence). The CDR3 protein is CASSLWTSGGAGDEQFF. Here the CDR3 DNA reads TGTGCCAGCAGTTTATGGACTAGCGGGGGGGCGGGTGATGAGCAGTTCTTC.

This clone was counted between two and nine times. The V and J genes are TRBV4-3 and TRBJ1-1, with D possibly matching TRBD1 (5 bases). Per germline, CDR1 LGHNA and CDR2 YSLEER. This CDR3 contains 15 residues. V lost 0 bases to trimming and J lost 4 bases, with 12 bases between them. Written as DNA, the CDR3 is TGCGCCAGCAGCCAAGACCCGGGCGGGGGCACTGAAGCTTTCTTT. Encoded protein: CASSQDPGGGTEAFF.

CDR3 bases: TGTGCCAGCACCTCCGGGACAGGGCCCTACGAGCAGTACTTC. Translating it yields CASTSGTGPYEQYF. The J gene is TRBJ2-7, the V gene TRBV6-6; 9 nucleotides agree with TRBD1. This CDR3 is 14 amino acids long. With 7 bases clipped from V and 2 bases from J, the junction kept 6 bases outside the gene matches. The germline gives CDR1 MNHNY, CDR2 SVGAGI (reference sequence).

The chain uses TRBV4-1 and TRBJ1-3; the D is unclear. Germline lookup yields CDR1 MGHRA and CDR2 YSYEKL. This CDR3 comprises 17 residues. The germline V and J ends were trimmed by 2 bases and 0 bases, with 14 bases remaining between them. As DNA, the CDR3 is TGCGCCAGCAGCCAAACAATTTTAAGAGGCTCTGGAAACACCATATATTTT. It codes for CASSQTILRGSGNTIYF.

The chain has TRBV5-1 and TRBJ2-6; D uncertain. This CDR3 contains 15 residues. The germline V and J ends were trimmed by 1 base and 0 bases, with 5 bases remaining between them. The germline CDR1 and CDR2 sequences are SGHRS and YFSETQ. The CDR3 here is CASSLSGSGANVLTF. Here the CDR3 DNA reads TGCGCCAGCAGCTTGAGTGGCTCTGGGGCCAACGTCCTGACTTTC. Using reference TRBV5-1 and TRBJ2-6 for the parts outside the CDR3, the full variable domain is KAGVTQTPRYLIKTRGQQVTLSCSPISGHRSVSWYQQTPGQGLQFLFEYFSETQRNKGNFPGRFSGRQFSNSRSEMNVSTLELGDSALYLCASSLSGSGANVLTFGAGSRLTVL.

The chain employs TRBV7-2 and TRBJ2-5; D uncertain. Germline CDR1 reads SGHTA; CDR2 reads FQGNSA. This CDR3 has 14 residues. Trimming pared 5 bases from V and 1 base from J, leaving 11 bases between. CDR3 loop: CASSPLGLQETQYF. The CDR3 coding sequence is TGTGCCAGCAGCCCGCTAGGCCTCCAAGAGACCCAGTACTTC.

This sequence joins TRBV4-3 and TRBJ2-1; 9 positions agree with TRBD1. Losses at the gene ends were 4 bases for V and 5 bases for J; bases not matched to a gene: 9. The germline gives CDR1 LGHNA, CDR2 YSLEER. CDR3 length: 16 residues. The CDR3 is CASSPHGTGYNNEQFF. CDR3 bases: TGCGCCAGCAGCCCACATGGGACAGGGTATAACAATGAGCAGTTCTTC.

The CDR3 sequence is CASSLGTGATTDTQYF. Here the CDR3 DNA reads TGTGCCAGCAGTTTGGGGACAGGGGCTACCACAGATACGCAGTATTTT. The chain uses TRBV6-6 and TRBJ2-3; TRBD1 agrees at 10 bases. Trimming cost V 4 bases and J 2 bases; bases outside gene matches: 6. The CDR3 has 16 amino acids. Germline-derived CDR1 and CDR2 are MNHNY and SVGAGI (reference sequence).

The chain carries TRBV7-2 and TRBJ1-1; no firm D call. V was cut by 2 bases and J by 0 bases, with 7 bases left in between. Germline CDR1 SGHTA, CDR2 FQGNSA. This CDR3 is 14 amino acids long. The CDR3 protein is CASSLIWLNTEAFF. The CDR3 DNA is TGTGCCAGCAGCTTAATTTGGCTGAACACTGAAGCTTTCTTT.

The chain links TRBV2 to TRBJ2-5; maybe TRBD1 (8 bases). Trimming removed 7 bases at V and 13 bases at J, with 22 bases between. Per the germline V gene, CDR1 is SNHLY and CDR2 is FYNNEI. This CDR3 spans 13 amino acids. CDR3 bases: TGTGCCAGCAATCAGGGGGCTAGCGGAGCTGGGTACTTC. Translated, it gives CASNQGASGAGYF.

V is TRBV2 and J is TRBJ2-2, with D unresolved. The germline V gene encodes CDR1 SNHLY and CDR2 FYNNEI. The CDR3 sequence is 12 residues long. V was clipped by 8 bases and J by 6 bases, with 10 bases between them. CDR3: CASELWSGELFF. Written as DNA, the CDR3 is TGTGCCAGCGAATTATGGTCCGGGGAGCTGTTTTTT.

The chain combines TRBV30 with TRBJ1-2, with TRBD1 matching 8 bases. Germline V gene lookup returns CDR1 GTSNPN and CDR2 SVGIG (reference sequence). CDR3 length equals 15 residues. V was clipped by 3 bases and J by 4 bases; unmatched bases: 10. The CDR3 spells CAWRDREERSYGYTF. The CDR3 DNA follows: TGTGCCTGGAGGGACAGGGAGGAGAGGAGCTATGGCTACACCTTC.

The chain links TRBV5-1 to TRBJ1-1; a possible D gene is TRBD1 (6 bases). Trimming stripped 4 bases from V and 1 base from J, with 14 bases between. The CDR3 covers 15 residues. Germline V gene data show CDR1 as SGHRS and CDR2 as YFSETQ. CDR3 residues: CASSPPGGPNTEAFF. CDR3 nucleotide sequence: TGCGCCAGCAGCCCCCCGGGGGGCCCGAACACTGAAGCTTTCTTT.

By frequency in the sample, this clone is medium-sized (0.01 to 0.1%). The chain combines TRBV29-1 with TRBJ2-2, with TRBD1 identical over 7 bases. The V segment lost 7 bases and the J segment 3 bases; nucleotides outside the gene matches: 11. The CDR3 is made up of 15 amino acids. CDR1 and CDR2 (germline): SQVTM, ANQGSEA. The CDR3 loop reads CSAQPTGFDTGELFF. As DNA, the CDR3 is TGCAGCGCCCAACCGACAGGGTTCGACACCGGGGAGCTGTTTTTT.

The chain has TRBV7-9 and TRBJ1-2, with a weak D call TRBD1 (6 bases). Germline V gene lookup returns CDR1 SEHNR and CDR2 FQNEAQ (reference sequence). This CDR3 is built from 13 residues. V was trimmed by 5 bases and J by 6 bases, leaving 13 bases between them. The CDR3 DNA is TGTGCCAGCAGCCTCAGGGGAGGGGATGGCTACACCTTC. Residues: CASSLRGGDGYTF.

This sequence joins TRBV5-1 and TRBJ2-3; maybe TRBD1 (5 bases). In germline, CDR1 is SGHRS, CDR2 YFSETQ. This CDR3 comprises 16 residues. Trimming left V 5 bases short and J 2 bases short, with 18 bases between. The CDR3 reads CASSRTQGRTTDTQYF. For the CDR3, the DNA is TGCGCCAGCAGTCGGACGCAGGGTAGAACCACAGATACGCAGTATTTT. Full variable domain (outside the CDR3, taken from reference TRBV5-1 and TRBJ2-3): KAGVTQTPRYLIKTRGQQVTLSCSPISGHRSVSWYQQTPGQGLQFLFEYFSETQRNKGNFPGRFSGRQFSNSRSEMNVSTLELGDSALYLCASSRTQGRTTDTQYFGPGTRLTVL.

The DNA of the CDR3 is TGTGCCAGCAAGGTGGACTCTCATGGCCCCGAGCAGTACTTC. Translated: CASKVDSHGPEQYF. The rearrangement links TRBV28 to TRBJ2-7; perhaps TRBD2 as D (5 bases). Germline-derived CDR1 and CDR2 are MDHEN and SYDVKM. The CDR3 sequence is 14 residues long. V was cut by 7 bases and J by 6 bases, with 19 bases left in between. Full variable domain (remainder filled in from reference TRBV28 and TRBJ2-7): DVKVTQSSRYLVKRTGEKVFLECVQDMDHENMFWYRQDPGLGLRLIYFSYDVKMKEKGDIPEGYSVSREKKERFSLILESASTNQTSMYLCASKVDSHGPEQYFGPGTRLTVT.

The rearrangement joins TRBV10-3 to TRBJ2-3, with 8 bases that match TRBD2. CDR1 and CDR2 from the germline V gene are ENHRY and SYGVKD. With V trimmed by 2 bases and J by 5 bases, 9 bases remained unmatched. This CDR3 spans 16 amino acids. CDR3 loop: CAISEDSGKGLDTQYF. CDR3 nucleotides: TGTGCCATCAGTGAGGATAGCGGGAAAGGATTAGATACGCAGTATTTT.

This chain connects TRBV6-5 to TRBJ1-2; 11 positions match TRBD1. Germline CDR1 is MNHEY and CDR2 is SVGAGI. Unmatched junction bases numbered 7, after V lost 6 bases and J lost 4 bases. The CDR3 is 15 residues long. The CDR3 spells CASSPSGTGGYGYTF. DNA for the CDR3: TGTGCCAGCAGCCCATCCGGGACAGGGGGCTATGGCTACACCTTC.

V gene TRBV30 combines with J gene TRBJ2-5; D call uncertain. The germline gives CDR1 GTSNPN, CDR2 SVGIG (reference sequence). The CDR3 is 14 residues long. V shed 0 bases and J shed 5 bases, with 13 bases lying between them. CDR3 bases: TGTGCCTGGAGTGTATCGGTTAGGTTGGAGACCCAGTACTTC. Protein: CAWSVSVRLETQYF.

This clone was seen a single time. CDR3 protein: CASSILGRLAGVSGELFF. In nucleotides, the CDR3 is TGTGCCAGCAGCATACTAGGGCGGCTAGCGGGAGTGTCCGGGGAGCTGTTTTTT. The rearrangement uses TRBV7-9 and TRBJ2-2; 10 nucleotides agree with TRBD2. The trim removed 5 bases at V and 6 bases at J, leaving 15 bases unmatched. The germline V gene has CDR1 SEHNR and CDR2 FQNEAQ (reference sequence). The length of the CDR3 is 18 residues.

The genes are TRBV5-4 and TRBJ2-7, with TRBD2 identical over 12 bases. This CDR3 is 15 amino acids long. Germline CDR1 SGHNT, CDR2 YYREEE (reference sequence). The trim removed 4 bases at V and 7 bases at J, leaving 9 bases unmatched. The CDR3 loop is CASSRASGGAREQYF. CDR3 DNA: TGTGCCAGCAGCAGAGCTAGCGGGGGGGCTAGGGAGCAGTACTTC. Drawing the rest from reference TRBV5-4 and TRBJ2-7, the complete variable domain is ETGVTQSPTHLIKTRGQQVTLRCSSQSGHNTVSWYQQALGQGPQFIFQYYREEENGRGNFPPRFSGLQFPNYSSELNVNALELDDSALYLCASSRASGGAREQYFGPGTRLTVT.

The chain combines TRBV11-2 with TRBJ2-5; 8 nucleotides align to TRBD1. With V trimmed by 5 bases and J by 4 bases, 6 bases remained unmatched. The CDR3 has 14 residues. Looked up from germline, CDR1 is SGHAT and CDR2 is FQNNGV. The CDR3 DNA follows: TGTGCCAGCAGCACGGACAGGGTCCGAGAGACCCAGTACTTC. This sequence encodes CASSTDRVRETQYF.

V is TRBV7-8 and J is TRBJ1-3; TRBD1 matches at 7 bases. Germline CDR1 reads SGHVS; CDR2 reads FQNEAQ. The CDR3 has 16 residues. V lost 1 base and J lost 0; bases outside the gene matches: 3. CDR3 region: CASSLGTGRSGNTIYF. CDR3 DNA sequence: TGTGCCAGCAGCTTAGGGACAGGCCGCTCTGGAAACACCATATATTTT.

The chain is built from TRBV5-1 and TRBJ2-6; no clear D. The CDR3 contains 15 residues. Germline CDR1 SGHRS, CDR2 YFSETQ. V shed 0 bases and J shed 1 base, with 5 bases lying between them. The CDR3 nucleotides read TGCGCCAGCAGCTTGGCGTTTTCTGGGGCCAACGTCCTGACTTTC. The encoded protein is CASSLAFSGANVLTF.

The chain is built from TRBV5-1 and TRBJ2-2; TRBD2 aligns across 7 bases. After removal of 4 bases from V and 7 bases from J, the junction contained 16 bases not matched to a gene. The germline V gene encodes CDR1 SGHRS and CDR2 YFSETQ. The CDR3 spans 17 residues. The CDR3 DNA sequence: TGCGCCAGCAGCGCGCGTTGGACTAGAGGAGGTCTCGGGGAGCTGTTTTTT. It encodes CASSARWTRGGLGELFF.

The V call is TRBV9, the J call TRBJ2-1; D remains ambiguous. This CDR3 spans 14 amino acids. The V and J ends lost 0 bases and 6 bases respectively, with 10 bases between them. Germline CDR1 reads SGDLS; CDR2 reads YYNGEE. CDR3 nucleotides: TGTGCCAGCAGCGTAGGGGTAGTAGGCAATGAGCAGTTCTTC. Translated: CASSVGVVGNEQFF.

J is TRBJ1-4 and V is TRBV9, with D possibly being TRBD1 (5 bases). Trimming left V 0 bases short and J 10 bases short, with 10 bases between. Germline-derived CDR1 and CDR2 are SGDLS and YYNGEE. The CDR3 runs 13 residues. CDR3 DNA sequence: TGTGCCAGCAGCGTAGGTGGGGGAGGAAAACTGTTTTTT. Protein: CASSVGGGGKLFF.